These 7 T cell receptor beta chains were all obtained from the same sample, sequenced in a study of beta chain features in type 1 diabetes. Every isolated RNA sample was fully reverse transcribed, so sequencing captured expressed TCRB transcripts. Measured with immunoSEQ multiplex PCR; TCRdb has only the in-frame clones, and not every one. The sample has under 90,000 clones, approximately 32% seen once; the top ten hold about 0.42%. Sample: stem cell memory CD4+ T cells from blood. The receptor set was obtained from a woman aged 18 to 35 in good health.

This clone was found a few times. This chain joins TRBV5-1 and TRBJ1-2; D might be TRBD1 (6 bases). CDR1 is SGHRS and CDR2 is YFSETQ in the germline V gene. CDR3 size: 14 residues. V lost 5 bases and J lost 8, with 19 bases in between. The CDR3: CASRSPGRGKGYTF. The CDR3 DNA follows: TGCGCCAGCAGGTCCCCTGGCAGGGGAAAGGGCTACACCTTC.

V usage is TRBV5-8 and J usage is TRBJ2-5, with 9 bases fitting TRBD1. Germline V gene lookup returns CDR1 SGHTS and CDR2 YDEGEE. V lost 5 bases to trimming and J lost 5 bases; unmatched junction nucleotides: 10. The CDR3 spans 15 residues. The CDR3 is CASSPGDRVSETQYF. CDR3 bases: TGTGCCAGCAGTCCGGGGGACAGGGTGTCGGAGACCCAGTACTTC.

The CDR3 DNA reads TGTGCCAGCAGCACACGACGACAGGGCCGAGCGAGGTATGGCTACACCTTC. Translation gives CASSTRRQGRARYGYTF. J is TRBJ1-2 and V is TRBV7-2; 7 bases are a match to TRBD1. Germline V gene lookup returns CDR1 SGHTA and CDR2 FQGNSA. After removal of 5 bases from V and 5 bases from J, the junction contained 17 bases not matched to a gene. This CDR3 has 17 residues.

In its sample, this clone was seen a few times. This chain joins TRBV28 and TRBJ2-7; 14 bases are shared with TRBD2. After removal of 5 bases from V and 4 bases from J, the junction contained 7 bases not matched to a gene. The length of the CDR3 is 16 residues. Germline V gives CDR1 MDHEN, CDR2 SYDVKM. As DNA, the CDR3 is TGTGCCAGCAGTCAACGACTAGCGGGAGGGAGGTACGAGCAGTACTTC. Encoded protein: CASSQRLAGGRYEQYF.

The V call is TRBV6-5, the J call TRBJ1-1; D is uncertain. The CDR3 contains 15 residues. Trimming took 6 bases from V and 1 from J, leaving 15 bases between them. Germline assignment: CDR1 MNHEY and CDR2 SVGAGI. CDR3 residues: CASSFVNTWNTEAFF. The CDR3 bases are TGTGCCAGCAGCTTTGTCAACACCTGGAACACTGAAGCTTTCTTT.

This clone was seen a few times. The chain links TRBV30 to TRBJ1-1; tentative D call: TRBD1 (5 bases). This CDR3 has 15 residues. Germline V gives CDR1 GTSNPN, CDR2 SVGIG (reference sequence). Trimming stripped 2 bases from V and 0 bases from J, with 13 bases between. The CDR3 reads CAWSIGRTMNTEAFF. CDR3 DNA: TGTGCCTGGAGTATCGGCAGGACAATGAACACTGAAGCTTTCTTT.

V gene TRBV11-1 combines with J gene TRBJ2-7, with a possible D match to TRBD2 (6 bases). Per germline, CDR1 SGHAT and CDR2 FQDESV (reference sequence). CDR3 length: 14 amino acids. Trimming cost V 5 bases and J 2 bases, with 13 bases left between them. The CDR3 sequence: CASSPGLTAYEQYF. The CDR3 DNA follows: TGTGCCAGCAGCCCGGGACTCACCGCCTACGAGCAGTACTTC.